This T cell receptor (beta chain) was captured by sequencing in a study of T cells in Graves' hyperthyroidism and ophthalmopathy. Germline V gene data show CDR1 as SGHNT and CDR2 as YYREEE (reference sequence). This CDR3 is 14 amino acids long. V was cut by 6 bases and J by 4 bases, with 16 bases left in between. Study-wide points: Among clonotypes expanded in thyroid above 0.001, most were also found in blood.

About this clonotype itself: Its antigen is not identified.

The CDR3 regions of TCR beta were amplified from RNA transcripts. Initially, a first-round RT-PCR of the TCR CDR3 employed the HTBI primer set. TCRdb itself ran the multiplex PCR reads through MiXCR, one entry per CDR3 protein. The data contain nearly 750,000 distinct CDR3 sequences, roughly 32% of them seen just once; the ten biggest clones take up 31%. The sequencing sample was made of blood. This receptor was obtained from a woman between 40 and 50 years old with Graves' hyperthyroidism. This chain uses TRBV5-4 with TRBJ1-2; D is unclear. The CDR3 sequence is CASTLRGHSYGYTF. DNA of the CDR3: TGTGCCAGCACTCTACGGGGTCATAGCTATGGCTACACCTTC.